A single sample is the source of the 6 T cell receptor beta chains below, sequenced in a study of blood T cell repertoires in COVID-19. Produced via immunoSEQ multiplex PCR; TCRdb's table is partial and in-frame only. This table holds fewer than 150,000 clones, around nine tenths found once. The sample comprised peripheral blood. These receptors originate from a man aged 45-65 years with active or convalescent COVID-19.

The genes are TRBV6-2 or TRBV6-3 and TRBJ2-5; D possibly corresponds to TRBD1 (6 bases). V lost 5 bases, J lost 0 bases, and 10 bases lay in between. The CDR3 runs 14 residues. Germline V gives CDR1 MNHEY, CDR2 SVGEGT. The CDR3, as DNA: TGTGCCAGCAGTCTTAACAGGGACCAAGAGACCCAGTACTTC. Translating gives CASSLNRDQETQYF.

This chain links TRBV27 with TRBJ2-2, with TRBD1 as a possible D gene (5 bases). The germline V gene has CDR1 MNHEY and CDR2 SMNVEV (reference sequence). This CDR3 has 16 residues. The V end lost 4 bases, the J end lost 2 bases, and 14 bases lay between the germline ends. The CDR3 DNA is TGTGCCAGCAGTTCAAACAGGCGAACCAACACCGGGGAGCTGTTTTTT. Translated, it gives CASSSNRRTNTGELFF.

In DNA form, the CDR3 reads TGTGCCAGCAGTGAGGTCAGCAGGGGAGTAACTAATGAAAAACTGTTTTTT. Its translation: CASSEVSRGVTNEKLFF. The genes are TRBV25-1 and TRBJ1-4, with D tentatively TRBD1 (6 bases). Trimming removed 3 bases from V and 1 base from J, with 15 bases in between. Looked up from germline, CDR1 is MGHDK and CDR2 is SYGVNS. CDR3 length: 17 amino acids.

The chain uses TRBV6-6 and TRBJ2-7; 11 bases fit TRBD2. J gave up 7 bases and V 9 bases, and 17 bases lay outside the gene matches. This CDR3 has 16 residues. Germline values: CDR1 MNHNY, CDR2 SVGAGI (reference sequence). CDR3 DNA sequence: TGTGCCAGTGAGGGTAGCGGGAGGGCAGGTTCTGGTGAGCAGTACTTC. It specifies CASEGSGRAGSGEQYF.

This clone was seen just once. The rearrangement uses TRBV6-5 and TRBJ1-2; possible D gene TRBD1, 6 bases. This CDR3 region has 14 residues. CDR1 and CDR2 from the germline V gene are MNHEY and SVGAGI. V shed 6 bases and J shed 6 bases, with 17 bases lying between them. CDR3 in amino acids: CASSTSTGRHGYTF. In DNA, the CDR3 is TGTGCCAGCAGCACCTCGACAGGCAGACATGGCTACACCTTC.

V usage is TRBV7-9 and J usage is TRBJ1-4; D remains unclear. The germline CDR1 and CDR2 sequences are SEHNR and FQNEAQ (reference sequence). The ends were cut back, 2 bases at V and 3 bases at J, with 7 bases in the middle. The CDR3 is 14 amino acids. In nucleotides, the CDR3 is TGTGCCAGCAGCTTAAGCCAGGCTAATGAAAAACTGTTTTTT. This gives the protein CASSLSQANEKLFF.